The 27 T cell receptor beta chains given below trace back to one sample, sequenced in a study of blood T cell repertoires in COVID-19. This table comes from immunoSEQ multiplex PCR, and its TCRdb copy is limited to in-frame clones, with some not included. The sample carries tens of thousands of clones, over 65% recorded once. The sequencing sample was made of peripheral blood. Every receptor here comes from a human donor in a cohort sampled during active COVID-19.

The rearrangement uses TRBV27 and TRBJ1-6, with 7 bases identical to TRBD1. J gave up 0 bases and V 6 bases, and 8 bases lay outside the gene matches. This CDR3 region has 17 residues. CDR1 and CDR2 (germline): MNHEY, SMNVEV (reference sequence). DNA of the CDR3: TGTGCCAGCAGCCCGAAGGGGGCGAGCTCCTATAATTCACCCCTCCACTTT. This gives the protein CASSPKGASSYNSPLHF.

The J gene is TRBJ1-2, the V gene TRBV18; 7 positions agree with TRBD1. The CDR3 runs to 13 residues. From germline, CDR1 is KGHSH and CDR2 LQKENI. Trimming removed 6 bases from V and 8 bases from J; junction bases left unmatched: 9. CDR3 protein: CASSSTGAWGYTF. CDR3 bases: TGTGCCAGCTCGTCTACAGGGGCTTGGGGCTACACCTTC.

This clone was recorded a few times. This chain joins TRBV19 and TRBJ2-7, with D possibly matching TRBD2 (5 bases). Deletions cut 0 bases from V and 9 bases from J, with 21 bases between. Germline CDR1 reads LNHDA; CDR2 reads SQIVND (reference sequence). This CDR3 has 16 amino acids. The chain's CDR3 is CASSIEAGPSGVWQYF. The DNA of the CDR3 is TGTGCCAGTAGTATAGAGGCGGGTCCCTCCGGGGTGTGGCAGTACTTC. The full variable domain, completed using reference TRBV19 and TRBJ2-7, is DGGITQSPKYLFRKEGQNVTLSCEQNLNHDAMYWYRQDPGQGLRLIYYSQIVNDFQKGDIAEGYSVSREKKESFPLTVTSAQKNPTAFYLCASSIEAGPSGVWQYFGPGTRLTVT.

V gene TRBV20-1 combines with J gene TRBJ1-1; D is unclear. V lost 3 bases to trimming and J lost 4 bases, with 12 bases between them. Germline CDR1 is DFQATT and CDR2 is SNEGSKA (reference sequence). There are 13 residues in the CDR3. CDR3: CSASAPLATEAFF. In DNA form, the CDR3 reads TGCAGTGCTAGTGCACCCTTAGCCACTGAAGCTTTCTTT.

This chain joins TRBV10-1 and TRBJ1-5; 8 bases are a match to TRBD1. This CDR3 has 15 residues. Germline values: CDR1 WNHNN, CDR2 SYGVQD (reference sequence). The V and J ends lost 7 bases and 5 bases, in that order; junction bases with no gene match: 10. CDR3 region: CASISDRGGDQPQHF. Here the CDR3 DNA reads TGCGCCAGCATTTCCGACAGGGGAGGAGATCAGCCCCAGCATTTT.

In its sample, this clone was seen once. The chain links TRBV29-1 to TRBJ1-1, with a possible D match to TRBD1 (5 bases). V gave up 1 base and J gave up 0 bases, with 12 bases separating them. Germline loops: CDR1 SQVTM, CDR2 ANQGSEA. The CDR3 has 15 amino acids. The CDR3, as DNA: TGCAGCGTTGAAGGGGGCGCAGGACTGAACACTGAAGCTTTCTTT. This codes for CSVEGGAGLNTEAFF.

The genes are TRBV19 and TRBJ2-6; the D is unclear. The germline V and J ends were trimmed by 4 bases and 2 bases, with 3 bases remaining between them. CDR3 length: 13 residues. Germline loops: CDR1 LNHDA, CDR2 SQIVND (reference sequence). The CDR3 sequence is CASSNTGANVLTF. CDR3 nucleotides: TGTGCCAGTAGTAATACTGGGGCCAACGTCCTGACTTTC. Looking up the rest from reference TRBV19 and TRBJ2-6 gives the full variable domain: DGGITQSPKYLFRKEGQNVTLSCEQNLNHDAMYWYRQDPGQGLRLIYYSQIVNDFQKGDIAEGYSVSREKKESFPLTVTSAQKNPTAFYLCASSNTGANVLTFGAGSRLTVL.

This clone was found once. The J gene is TRBJ2-3, the V gene TRBV10-1; a weak D match, TRBD1 (6 bases). The CDR3 loop spans 15 amino acids. Germline values: CDR1 WNHNN, CDR2 SYGVQD (reference sequence). Between the trimmed V and J ends, which lost 3 bases and 0 bases, there was a span of 10 bases. Here the CDR3 reads CASSDPGQSTDTQYF. In DNA, the CDR3 is TGCGCCAGCAGTGACCCGGGACAAAGCACAGATACGCAGTATTTT.

The rearrangement links TRBV6-1 to TRBJ1-5, with D perhaps TRBD1 (5 bases). The ends were cut back, 3 bases at V and 3 bases at J, with 12 bases in the middle. Germline V gives CDR1 MNHNS, CDR2 SASEGT. The CDR3 is made up of 15 amino acids. CDR3 amino acids: CASSDRSGPNQPQHF. DNA for the CDR3: TGTGCCAGCAGTGATCGGTCAGGGCCCAATCAGCCCCAGCATTTT.

The chain has TRBV28 and TRBJ2-7, with 11 bases aligning to TRBD2. Germline CDR1 and CDR2: MDHEN and SYDVKM. CDR3 length: 14 amino acids. V lost 6 bases and J lost 7; bases outside the gene matches: 8. For the CDR3, the DNA is TGTGCCAGCAGCCTACTAGCGGGAGTAGGGGAGCAGTACTTC. It yields the protein CASSLLAGVGEQYF.

The chain has TRBV7-9 and TRBJ2-7; 10 bases agree with TRBD1. The CDR3 is made up of 14 amino acids. From germline, CDR1 is SEHNR and CDR2 FQNEAQ (reference sequence). The V gene end was trimmed by 5 bases and the J gene end by 3 bases; junction bases not matched to a gene: 4. CDR3 amino acids: CASSPWTGGYEQYF. The CDR3 nucleotides are TGTGCCAGCAGCCCCTGGACAGGGGGCTACGAGCAGTACTTC.

This rearrangement joins TRBV6-1 to TRBJ1-5, with D unresolved. This CDR3 contains 12 residues. V dropped 3 bases and J dropped 5 bases, with 5 bases sitting between them. CDR1 and CDR2 from the germline V gene are MNHNS and SASEGT. The CDR3 DNA sequence: TGTGCCAGCAGTGATCCGTATCAGCCCCAGCATTTT. This encodes CASSDPYQPQHF.

This clone was observed once. The gene calls are TRBV5-1 and TRBJ2-2, with D possibly matching TRBD1 (5 bases). Germline V gives CDR1 SGHRS, CDR2 YFSETQ. Between the trimmed V and J ends, which lost 7 bases and 2 bases, there was a span of 12 bases. CDR3 length: 14 residues. This chain's CDR3 is CASSRQGNTGELFF. The DNA for the CDR3 is TGCGCCAGCTCTAGGCAGGGAAACACCGGGGAGCTGTTTTTT.

The rearrangement joins TRBV5-1 to TRBJ2-1; 7 bases match TRBD2. The V gene end was trimmed by 3 bases and the J gene end by 8 bases; junction bases not matched to a gene: 8. Germline loops: CDR1 SGHRS, CDR2 YFSETQ. CDR3 length equals 14 residues. DNA of the CDR3: TGCGCCAGCAGCTCGACGGGGGGAATCTATGAGCAGTTCTTC. It yields the protein CASSSTGGIYEQFF.

The V and J genes are TRBV6-5 and TRBJ2-7; 8 positions match TRBD1. Germline V CDR1 and CDR2: MNHEY, SVGAGI. The CDR3 totals 14 residues. Trimming cost V 0 bases and J 3 bases; bases outside gene matches: 1. This CDR3 is CASSYSTGDYEQYF. Written as DNA, the CDR3 is TGTGCCAGCAGTTACTCGACAGGGGACTACGAGCAGTACTTC.

The rearrangement links TRBV6-5 to TRBJ1-1, with 8 bases fitting TRBD1. The CDR3 contains 14 residues. V was pared by 0 bases and J by 9 bases, with 6 bases of the junction left unmatched. In germline, CDR1 is MNHEY, CDR2 SVGAGI. CDR3 region: CASSYSRTGSQAFF. The CDR3 DNA sequence: TGTGCCAGCAGTTACTCTCGGACAGGGTCACAAGCTTTCTTT.

The V gene is TRBV3-1 (or the pseudogene TRBV3-2), the J gene TRBJ2-7; 8 bases match TRBD1. J was trimmed by 1 base and V by 7 bases; bases with no gene match: 6. CDR1 LGHDT and CDR2 YNNKEL come from the germline V gene (reference sequence). The CDR3 is 14 amino acids. This CDR3 reads CASTQGTGSYEQYF. CDR3 bases: TGTGCCAGCACCCAGGGGACAGGTTCCTACGAGCAGTACTTC.

This chain links TRBV2 with TRBJ2-7; 9 nucleotides agree with TRBD2. CDR1 SNHLY and CDR2 FYNNEI come from the germline V gene. J lost 0 bases, V lost 4 bases, and 7 bases had no gene match. CDR3 length: 16 residues. The CDR3 spells CASSGGERGASYEQYF. The CDR3 DNA reads as TGTGCCAGCAGTGGGGGCGAGCGGGGGGCCTCCTACGAGCAGTACTTC. The variable domain in full, with the rest retrieved from reference TRBV2 and TRBJ2-7, is EPEVTQTPSHQVTQMGQEVILRCVPISNHLYFYWYRQILGQKVEFLVSFYNNEISEKSEIFDDQFSVERPDGSNFTLKIRSTKLEDSAMYFCASSGGERGASYEQYFGPGTRLTVT.

The chain uses TRBV4-2 and TRBJ2-3, with 10 bases aligning to TRBD2. Germline V gene lookup returns CDR1 LGHNA and CDR2 YNFKEQ. V trimming: 0 bases; J trimming: 1 base; junction bases outside the gene matches: 13. The CDR3 length is 20 residues. DNA for the CDR3: TGTGCCAGCAGCCAAGATCGACCCCAGCGGGAGGGCCGGGGCACAGATACGCAGTATTTT. The encoded protein is CASSQDRPQREGRGTDTQYF.

DNA for the CDR3: TGCGCCAGCAGTGACAGGGTACGTTGCCAGCATTTT. Translation gives CASSDRVRCQHF. The V call is TRBV23-1, the J call TRBJ1-5; 7 bases line up with TRBD1. Being an ORF, TRBV23-1 has a function that is uncertain. Germline trimming cut 5 bases from V and 12 bases from J; bases unmatched to any gene: 7. CDR3 length: 12 residues.

This clone has more than one count but fewer than ten. The rearrangement joins TRBV5-1 to TRBJ2-2; no firm D call. Per the germline V gene, CDR1 is SGHRS and CDR2 is YFSETQ. V was clipped by 4 bases and J by 4 bases, with 14 bases between them. The CDR3 sequence is 15 residues long. CDR3 bases: TGCGCCAGCAGCCTGACCGATTCGGGCACCGGGGAGCTGTTTTTT. It specifies CASSLTDSGTGELFF.

V usage is TRBV5-1 and J usage is TRBJ1-1; no firm D call. There are 15 residues in the CDR3. V was pared by 0 bases and J by 1 base, with 10 bases between. Germline CDR1 is SGHRS and CDR2 is YFSETQ. Written as DNA, the CDR3 is TGCGCCAGCAGCTTGGCCGGACTGACGAACACTGAAGCTTTCTTT. This gives the protein CASSLAGLTNTEAFF.

The chain combines TRBV28 with TRBJ2-5; D is ambiguous. Germline loops: CDR1 MDHEN, CDR2 SYDVKM. Trimming took off 7 bases at V and 3 bases at J, with 12 bases between the two ends. There are 13 residues in the CDR3. CDR3 loop: CASTSGQEETQYF. CDR3 in DNA: TGTGCCAGCACCTCTGGGCAGGAAGAGACCCAGTACTTC.

The rearrangement joins TRBV3-1 (or the pseudogene TRBV3-2) to TRBJ1-5; D not resolved. CDR1 and CDR2 from the germline V gene are LGHDT and YNNKEL (reference sequence). The CDR3 contains 13 residues. V was pared by 3 bases and J by 4 bases, with 7 bases between. In DNA form, the CDR3 reads TGTGCCAGCAGCCATAACGGGAATCAGCCCCAGCATTTT. Its protein product is CASSHNGNQPQHF.

V gene TRBV7-8 combines with J gene TRBJ2-5; D unclear. Germline V gives CDR1 SGHVS, CDR2 FQNEAQ. With 3 bases removed from V and 1 base from J, the gap between germline ends came to 9 bases. CDR3 length: 14 amino acids. CDR3 nucleotide sequence: TGTGCCAGCAGCTTTAGTACGCGCCAAGAGACCCAGTACTTC. This sequence encodes CASSFSTRQETQYF.

This chain joins TRBV11-3 and TRBJ1-1; D is uncertain. V lost 3 bases, J lost 2 bases, and 4 bases lay in between. Germline-derived CDR1 and CDR2 are SGHNT and YENEEA. CDR3 length equals 12 residues. This CDR3 reads CASSLRNTEAFF. The CDR3 nucleotides are TGTGCCAGCAGCTTGAGAAACACTGAAGCTTTCTTT.

V usage is TRBV7-2 and J usage is TRBJ1-2; D gene uncertain. V gave up 2 bases and J gave up 4 bases, with 11 bases separating them. This CDR3 has 14 amino acids. Germline V gene sequence: CDR1 SGHTA, CDR2 FQGNSA. CDR3 nucleotides: TGTGCCAGCAGCTTAACCGGGGAGGTCTATGGCTACACCTTC. Translating it yields CASSLTGEVYGYTF.